Sequencing of this TCR beta chain was carried out in a study of shared clonotypes between healthy human individuals. The naive CD8 fraction comprised CD45RO-negative cells positively selected for CCR7 and excluded terminally differentiated effector memory CD45RA+ cells. Germline trimming cut 5 bases from V and 1 base from J; bases unmatched to any gene: 8. Germline V lookup: CDR1 SGDLS, CDR2 YYNGEE. CDR3 size: 15 residues. Profiling relied on immunoSEQ multiplex PCR, and the TCRdb table lists in-frame clones only, not all of them. This table holds about 2.1 million clones, roughly 93% found once. The chain links TRBV9 to TRBJ1-1; 7 bases agree with TRBD1. The specimen sequenced was naive CD8+ T cells from PBMCs. The receptor comes from a man between 18 and 29 years old in good health. Some clones in this sample may be carry-over from other donors' samples. This CDR3 reads CASRDPTGTNTEAFF. In DNA form, the CDR3 reads TGTGCCAGCAGAGACCCGACAGGGACGAACACTGAAGCTTTCTTT.